This entry is about one T cell receptor beta chain. Its antigen is still unknown. No much larger clonotype is one base removed from it; base qualities were not supplied. The sample is drawn from a study of T cell changes during pregnancy in multiple sclerosis (dated by TCRdb to between 2017 and 2020). For the study in its entirety: Changes in the T cell repertoire over the course of pregnancy were examined in this study in women with multiple sclerosis.

The CDR3 measures 13 amino acids from cysteine to phenylalanine. Just CDR3 DNA is preserved here, 39 bases in frame from base 1. CDR1 SGHKS and CDR2 YYEKEE were looked up in the germline V gene (reference sequence). Relative to germline, V is missing 4 bases and J is missing 7 bases, with 5 bases of the junction outside any gene match. Library preparation was by the immunoSEQ multiplex PCR assay. In TCRdb, the immuneACCESS table is reduced to in-frame sequences with V and J assigned. These tables do not hold every clone; where another copy was compared, an unresolved V gene accounts for under half, and the others remain unexplained. The sample table records 100,000 or so clones; just under 95% of these occur just once. The ten largest account for roughly 4.5% of the sample.

This sample comprised peripheral blood, obtained in the first trimester of pregnancy. This TCR was sampled from a female donor with multiple sclerosis, enrolled in a pregnancy study. The sequence links TRBV5-5 to TRBJ2-1, and 7 junctional nucleotides match TRBD1. The DNA sequence is as follows: TGTGCCAGCAGCGGGGACAGAACAAATGAGCAGTTCTTC. It translates to CASSGDRTNEQFF. Supplemented by the reference TRBV5-5 and TRBJ2-1 proteins around the CDR3, the complete variable domain is DAGVTQSPTHLIKTRGQQVTLRCSPISGHKSVSWYQQVLGQGPQFIFQYYEKEERGRGNFPDRFSARQFPNYSSELNVNALLLGDSALYLCASSGDRTNEQFFGPGTRLTVL.